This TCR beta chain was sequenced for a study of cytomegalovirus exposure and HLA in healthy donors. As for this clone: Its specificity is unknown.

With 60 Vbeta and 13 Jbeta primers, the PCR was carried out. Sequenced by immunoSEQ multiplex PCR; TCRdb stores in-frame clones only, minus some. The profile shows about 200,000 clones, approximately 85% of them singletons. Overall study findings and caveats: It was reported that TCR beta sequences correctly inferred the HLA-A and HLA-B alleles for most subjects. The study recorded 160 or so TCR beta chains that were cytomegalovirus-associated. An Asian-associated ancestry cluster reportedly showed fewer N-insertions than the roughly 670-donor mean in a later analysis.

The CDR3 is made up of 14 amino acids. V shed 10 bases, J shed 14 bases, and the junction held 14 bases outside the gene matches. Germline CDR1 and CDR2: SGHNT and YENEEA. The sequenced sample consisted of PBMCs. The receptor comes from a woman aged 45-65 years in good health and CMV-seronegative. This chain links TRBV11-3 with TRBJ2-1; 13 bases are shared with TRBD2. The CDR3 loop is CATLPLLAGGPKFF. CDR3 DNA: TGTGCCACACTTCCCCTACTAGCGGGAGGGCCGAAGTTCTTC.